This T cell receptor (beta chain) was identified during a study of blood T cells in healthy people across ages. Study summary: Template switching caught about one barcoded beta molecule for each two T cells.

The CDR3 length is 14 residues. V lost 3 bases, J lost 8 bases, and 14 bases lay in between. The authors ran a second PCR of about 6 to 11 cycles using a sample-barcoded 5' primer and a J-beta primer mix. Via MiXCR, TCRdb re-called the 5' RACE reads, giving one row per CDR3 protein. The sample lists roughly 550,000 distinct CDR3 sequences; around 24% were seen once. Study-wide findings and caveats: Naive T cell percentage showed a strong correlation with the diversity of TCR beta.

In this sample, this clonotype turned up a few times. Antigen unknown. Isolation yielded PBMCs, at least 7 million per sample, in every case. These same data were also listed under a study on T cells of mothers and their children. In that study: The study recruited three healthy Caucasian mothers and their six children as donors.

The V call is TRBV12-3 or TRBV12-4, the J call TRBJ2-1; no clear D gene. The sequenced material came from blood. The sequence was collected from a boy aged 10-17 years in good health. CDR3 sequence: CASSFYGSSYEQFF. Written as DNA, the CDR3 is TGTGCCAGCAGTTTTTATGGCTCTTCCTATGAGCAGTTCTTC.